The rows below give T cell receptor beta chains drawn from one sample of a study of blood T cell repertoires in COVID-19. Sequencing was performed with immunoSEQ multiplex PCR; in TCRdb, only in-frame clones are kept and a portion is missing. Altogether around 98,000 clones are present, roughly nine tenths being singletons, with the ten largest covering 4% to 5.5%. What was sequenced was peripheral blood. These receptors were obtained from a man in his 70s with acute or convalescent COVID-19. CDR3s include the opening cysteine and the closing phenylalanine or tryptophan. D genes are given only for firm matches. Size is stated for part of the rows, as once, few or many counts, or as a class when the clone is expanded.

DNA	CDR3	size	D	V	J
TGTGCCATCAGTATCCGGGACGGACAGAACTATGGCTACACCTTC	CAISIRDGQNYGYTF	.	.	TRBV10-3	TRBJ1-2
TGTGCCAGCAGCTTTGGACTCGGGCGGGGGGGCACAGATACGCAGTATTTT	CASSFGLGRGGTDTQYF	.	TRBD2	TRBV7-8	TRBJ2-3
TGTGCCAGCAGCTTAGACGGAGGCACTGAAGCTTTCTTT	CASSLDGGTEAFF	.	.	TRBV7-9	TRBJ1-1
TGTGCCAGCAGACGACAGGGGGCCCTCTACGAGCAGTACTTC	CASRRQGALYEQYF	once	TRBD1	TRBV5-6	TRBJ2-7
TGTGCCAGCAGACAGGGGTACACTGAAGCTTTCTTT	CASRQGYTEAFF	.	TRBD1	TRBV12-3/TRBV12-4	TRBJ1-1
TGCAGCGTTGAGGCAGGCCAAGAGACCCAGTACTTC	CSVEAGQETQYF	.	.	TRBV29-1	TRBJ2-5
TGTGCCAGCAGTTACGGACACACCACCTCCTACGAGCAGTACTTC	CASSYGHTTSYEQYF	.	.	TRBV6-5	TRBJ2-7
TGTGCCAGCAGCCCCGGCAGGCCAACCAATGAAAAACTGTTTTTT	CASSPGRPTNEKLFF	.	.	TRBV6-5	TRBJ1-4
TGTGCCTGCTACCAGGGACAGGGCTTAACGACTGAAGCTTTCTTT	CACYQGQGLTTEAFF	.	TRBD1	TRBV30	TRBJ1-1
TGTGCCAGCAGCTTGGCCGGGACAGGGGGAGAGCAGTACTTC	CASSLAGTGGEQYF	.	TRBD1	TRBV5-6	TRBJ2-7
TGTGCCAGCAGAGCCTCTACTAGCGGGGCCGGGGAGCTGTTTTTT	CASRASTSGAGELFF	.	TRBD2	TRBV6-5	TRBJ2-2
TGTGCCAGCAGAGAGACAGGGAATCAGCCCCAGCATTTT	CASRETGNQPQHF	.	TRBD1	TRBV7-9	TRBJ1-5
TGCGCCAGCAGCCCTGACAGGGCTGTCGGGGAGCTGTTTTTT	CASSPDRAVGELFF	.	TRBD1	TRBV5-1	TRBJ2-2
TGTGCCAGCAGTTACTCCAGGGAGGCGGGCTACACCTTC	CASSYSREAGYTF	few	.	TRBV6-2/TRBV6-3	TRBJ1-2
TGTGCCAGCAGCTTAGCTCCAGACTCTGGAAACACCATATATTTT	CASSLAPDSGNTIYF	.	.	TRBV7-9	TRBJ1-3